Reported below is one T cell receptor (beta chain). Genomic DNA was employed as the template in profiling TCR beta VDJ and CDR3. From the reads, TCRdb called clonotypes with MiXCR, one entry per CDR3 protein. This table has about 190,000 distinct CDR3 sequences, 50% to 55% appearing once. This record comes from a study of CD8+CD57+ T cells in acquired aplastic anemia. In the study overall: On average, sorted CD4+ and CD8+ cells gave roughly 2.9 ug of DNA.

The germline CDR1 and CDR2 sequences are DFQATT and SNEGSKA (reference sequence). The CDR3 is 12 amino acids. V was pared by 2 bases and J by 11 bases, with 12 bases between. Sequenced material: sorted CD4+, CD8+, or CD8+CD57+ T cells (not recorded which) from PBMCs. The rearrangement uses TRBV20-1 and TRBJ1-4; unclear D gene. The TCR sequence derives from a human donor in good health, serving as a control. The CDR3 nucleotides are TGCAGTGCTAGATTCCGGGGAGGGAAACTGTTTTTT. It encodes CSARFRGGKLFF.